This T cell receptor beta chain was identified during a study of blood T cell repertoires in COVID-19. In germline, CDR1 is KGHSH, CDR2 LQKENI. Trimming pared 1 base from V and 15 bases from J, leaving 10 bases between. The CDR3 length is 11 residues. The age range of participants was about 18 to 89 years, with residence in 20 to 25 US areas. Participant reports of clinical history set cohort assignment. A PCR-confirmed or clinician-diagnosed COVID-19 case had contacted exposed participants within 2 weeks of entry. Libraries were prepared by immunoSEQ multiplex PCR; TCRdb keeps only in-frame clonotypes and omits some of them. The sample has under 300,000 clones, roughly 88% seen once; the top ten hold around 3.1%.

The receptor was derived from a woman aged 40 to 50 who had been exposed to COVID-19. The sequenced sample consisted of PBMCs or T cells enriched from blood (not recorded which). The chain joins TRBV18 to TRBJ2-1, with D possibly being TRBD1 (6 bases). For the CDR3, the DNA is TGTGCCAGCTCACCACAAGGGGGAATGTTCTTC. This sequence encodes CASSPQGGMFF.